These 18 T cell receptor beta chains were sequenced from one sample in a study of spatial heterogeneity in lung cancer. A single record per CDR3 protein comes from TCRdb applying MiXCR to the 5' RACE reads. The sample has tens of thousands of distinct CDR3 sequences; 12% are singletons. Time point here: sample taken at primary tumor resection. The sequenced material consisted of unsorted whole RNA from tumor, nontumor lung or frozen PBMC. The sample here was PBMCs, taken at surgery. These receptors were taken from a male donor with early-stage non-small cell lung cancer.

This clonotype turned up a few times. This rearrangement joins TRBV4-3 to TRBJ1-6; the D gene is possibly TRBD1 (5 bases). Germline V gene sequence: CDR1 LGHNA, CDR2 YSLEER. V lost 1 base, J lost 4 bases, and 8 bases lay in between. This CDR3 contains 15 residues. The CDR3 DNA follows: TGCGCCAGCAGCCAAGGAGACAGATATAATTCACCCCTCCACTTT. This codes for CASSQGDRYNSPLHF.

This clonotype came up a few times. DNA for the CDR3: TGCAGTGCCTGGGGACAGGGGACATCCCACGAGCAGTACTTC. Its protein product is CSAWGQGTSHEQYF. J is TRBJ2-7 and V is TRBV20-1; 10 bases fit TRBD1. With V trimmed by 6 bases and J by 5 bases, 10 bases remained unmatched. The CDR3 is made up of 14 amino acids. Germline V CDR1 and CDR2: DFQATT, SNEGSKA (reference sequence).

This clonotype was counted many times. This rearrangement joins TRBV28 to TRBJ2-1, with TRBD1 matching 10 bases. Trimming cost V 2 bases and J 9 bases; bases outside gene matches: 10. Per the germline V gene, CDR1 is MDHEN and CDR2 is SYDVKM. CDR3 length: 16 residues. CDR3 sequence: CASSLVSGQGYGEQFF. In DNA form, the CDR3 reads TGTGCCAGCAGTTTAGTGTCGGGACAGGGGTATGGTGAGCAGTTCTTC. Variable domain in full (rest from reference TRBV28 and TRBJ2-1): DVKVTQSSRYLVKRTGEKVFLECVQDMDHENMFWYRQDPGLGLRLIYFSYDVKMKEKGDIPEGYSVSREKKERFSLILESASTNQTSMYLCASSLVSGQGYGEQFFGPGTRLTVL.

The CDR3 region has the DNA TGTGCCAGCTCACCGGGACACCCGGGAGAGACCCAGTACTTC. This translates into CASSPGHPGETQYF. The chain is built from TRBV18 and TRBJ2-5, with D possibly being TRBD1 (6 bases). The CDR3 contains 14 residues. Germline CDR1 is KGHSH and CDR2 is LQKENI. V was trimmed by 3 bases and J by 4 bases, leaving 12 bases between them. The complete variable domain, with remaining parts taken from reference TRBV18 and TRBJ2-5, reads NAGVMQNPRHLVRRRGQEARLRCSPMKGHSHVYWYRQLPEEGLKFMVYLQKENIIDESGMPKERFSAEFPKEGPSILRIQQVVRGDSAAYFCASSPGHPGETQYFGPGTRLLVL.

In this sample, this clonotype turned up a few times. The V call is TRBV20-1, the J call TRBJ2-7, with 12 bases matching TRBD1. Trimming at V came to 4 bases and at J to 0 bases, leaving 10 bases not matched to a gene. The CDR3 sequence is 17 residues long. The germline V gene has CDR1 DFQATT and CDR2 SNEGSKA (reference sequence). The CDR3 DNA is TGCAGTGCTACATCCGGGACAGGGGGCACGAGCTCCTACGAGCAGTACTTC. This gives the protein CSATSGTGGTSSYEQYF.

The genes are TRBV2 and TRBJ2-4, with D unclear. Germline CDR1 is SNHLY and CDR2 is FYNNEI. The CDR3 has 13 amino acids. V gave up 7 bases and J gave up 9 bases, with 16 bases separating them. The CDR3 is CASIFDPAGIQYF. CDR3 coding DNA: TGTGCCAGCATCTTTGACCCAGCAGGCATTCAGTACTTC.

There are many counts of this clonotype. V usage is TRBV12-3 or TRBV12-4 and J usage is TRBJ2-3; maybe TRBD1 (5 bases). CDR3 size: 15 residues. V was clipped by 6 bases and J by 2 bases, with 15 bases between them. The CDR3 here is CASSLSGAPTDTQYF. The DNA for the CDR3 is TGTGCCAGCAGCTTGAGTGGGGCCCCCACAGATACGCAGTATTTT.

This clonotype was observed a few times. The chain employs TRBV7-9 and TRBJ2-2; 9 positions match TRBD2. The germline CDR1 and CDR2 sequences are SEHNR and FQNEAQ (reference sequence). The CDR3 totals 17 residues. Germline trimming cut 0 bases from V and 6 bases from J; bases unmatched to any gene: 8. In DNA, the CDR3 is TGTGCCAGCAGCTTAGCGCGCGGGAGGGCCATCGCCGGGGAGCTGTTTTTT. Its protein is CASSLARGRAIAGELFF.

This clonotype was detected a few times. The gene calls are TRBV12-3 or TRBV12-4 and TRBJ2-2, with TRBD1 identical over 7 bases. The CDR3 is 15 amino acids. Germline trimming cut 10 bases from V and 4 bases from J; bases unmatched to any gene: 12. The CDR3 protein is CANALTGVFTGELFF. The CDR3 DNA reads TGTGCCAATGCCCTAACAGGGGTCTTCACCGGGGAGCTGTTTTTT.

This clonotype has more than one count but fewer than ten. The rearrangement joins TRBV27 to TRBJ2-5; 8 nucleotides line up with TRBD2. This CDR3 region has 17 residues. V gave up 6 bases and J gave up 4 bases; unmatched junction bases: 16. The germline V gene has CDR1 MNHEY and CDR2 SMNVEV (reference sequence). The CDR3 loop is CASSPFLGGGIGETQYF. CDR3 in DNA: TGTGCCAGCAGCCCCTTCCTGGGCGGGGGGATAGGAGAGACCCAGTACTTC.

This chain connects TRBV5-1 to TRBJ2-1; 11 bases fit TRBD2. The CDR3 covers 16 residues. V shed 4 bases and J 5 bases; nucleotides not matched to a gene: 8. CDR1 is SGHRS and CDR2 is YFSETQ in the germline V gene. The CDR3 spells CASSPSLTSGNNEQFF. The CDR3 bases are TGCGCCAGCAGCCCCTCTTTGACTAGCGGGAACAATGAGCAGTTCTTC.

This clonotype was seen many times. The CDR3 sequence is CASSLSGVSAIGEKLFF. The CDR3 region has the DNA TGTGCCAGCAGTTTATCCGGGGTTAGCGCGATAGGGGAAAAACTGTTTTTT. The J gene is TRBJ1-4, the V gene TRBV27; no definite D call. V dropped 0 bases and J dropped 8 bases, with 19 bases sitting between them. The CDR3 sequence is 17 residues long. The germline CDR1 and CDR2 sequences are MNHEY and SMNVEV (reference sequence).

The table lists this clonotype with a few counts. The rearrangement uses TRBV7-2 and TRBJ1-2; D not certain. Per the germline V gene, CDR1 is SGHTA and CDR2 is FQGNSA. Trimming left V 5 bases short and J 8 bases short, with 15 bases between. The CDR3 is 13 amino acids. The CDR3 region has the DNA TGTGCCAGCAGCCCCCAGAGAGTCCGAGGCTACACCTTC. Translated, it gives CASSPQRVRGYTF.

In this sample, this clonotype turned up a few times. V usage is TRBV12-3 or TRBV12-4 and J usage is TRBJ2-5; D unresolved. The CDR3 is 13 residues long. With 6 bases removed from V and 2 bases from J, the gap between germline ends came to 10 bases. In nucleotides, the CDR3 is TGTGCCAGCAGCAGAAGGCAACAAGAGACCCAGTACTTC. This encodes CASSRRQQETQYF.

Many counts were recorded for this clonotype. The gene calls are TRBV9 and TRBJ2-1, with 8 bases matching TRBD2. From germline, CDR1 is SGDLS and CDR2 YYNGEE. V was clipped by 4 bases and J by 7 bases; unmatched bases: 7. The CDR3 extends over 14 amino acids. The CDR3 protein is CASSPPASGNEQFF. CDR3 in DNA: TGTGCCAGCAGCCCCCCGGCTAGCGGGAATGAGCAGTTCTTC. The whole variable domain, filled in from reference TRBV9 and TRBJ2-1, reads DSGVTQTPKHLITATGQRVTLRCSPRSGDLSVYWYQQSLDQGLQFLIQYYNGEERAKGNILERFSAQQFPDLHSELNLSSLELGDSALYFCASSPPASGNEQFFGPGTRLTVL.

V usage is TRBV7-2 and J usage is TRBJ1-2; D gene unclear. Looked up from germline, CDR1 is SGHTA and CDR2 is FQGNSA. The CDR3 consists of 15 residues. Trimming shortened V by 5 bases and J by 3 bases, and 16 bases separated the two germline ends. The CDR3 region has the DNA TGTGCCAGCAGCCCCGAGCCCAGTCTTTACTATGGCTACACCTTC. It is translated as CASSPEPSLYYGYTF.

The sample holds a few counts of this clonotype. The chain uses TRBV7-8 and TRBJ2-7, with 14 bases aligning to TRBD2. CDR1 and CDR2 from the germline V gene are SGHVS and FQNEAQ. The CDR3 contains 18 residues. Unmatched junction bases numbered 12, after V lost 5 bases and J lost 3 bases. In nucleotides, the CDR3 is TGTGCCAGCAGCCTACGAGGGACTAGCGGGGGCGGGATCTACGAGCAGTACTTC. Residues: CASSLRGTSGGGIYEQYF.

The chain recombines TRBV6-2 or TRBV6-3 with TRBJ2-7; 9 nucleotides line up with TRBD1. The V segment lost 4 bases and the J segment 3 bases; nucleotides outside the gene matches: 7. CDR3 size: 15 residues. In germline, CDR1 is MNHEY, CDR2 SVGEGT. For the CDR3, the DNA is TGTGCCAGCAGTTCAACCGGGACAGGGATCTACGAGCAGTACTTC. Its translation: CASSSTGTGIYEQYF.